Reported below is one T cell receptor (beta chain). Germline assignment: CDR1 SGHDN and CDR2 FVKESK. V was trimmed by 4 bases and J by 8 bases, leaving 18 bases between them. This CDR3 has 15 residues. This record belongs to a study of regulatory and conventional T cells in RAG deficiency. Assay used: immunoSEQ multiplex PCR; TCRdb lists only in-frame clones, some missing. The sample shows fewer than 35,000 clones, 75% to 90% of them seen only once. Separately, the same data were catalogued under a study of regulatory T cells. Per that paper: The PCR used 52 TRBV and 13 TRBJ primers. Skewed V and J usage and few unique V-J pairs marked patient repertoires, most in Tregs.

The specimen sequenced was CD8+ T cells sorted from blood. The V call is TRBV14, the J call TRBJ2-1; tentative D call: TRBD2 (6 bases). The source is a human donor in good health. CDR3 sequence: CASSPGVAEIDEQFF. DNA of the CDR3: TGTGCCAGCAGCCCGGGGGTAGCAGAAATCGATGAGCAGTTCTTC.